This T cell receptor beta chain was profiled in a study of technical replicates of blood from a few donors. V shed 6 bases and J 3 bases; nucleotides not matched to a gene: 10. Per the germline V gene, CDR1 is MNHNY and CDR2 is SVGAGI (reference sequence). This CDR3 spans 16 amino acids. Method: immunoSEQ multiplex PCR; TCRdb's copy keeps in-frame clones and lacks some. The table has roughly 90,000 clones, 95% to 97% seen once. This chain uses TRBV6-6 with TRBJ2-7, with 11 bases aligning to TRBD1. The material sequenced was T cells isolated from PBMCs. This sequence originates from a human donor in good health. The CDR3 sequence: CASSPDRGRKDYEQYF. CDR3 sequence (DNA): TGTGCCAGCAGCCCGGACAGGGGGCGAAAAGACTACGAGCAGTACTTC.